This T cell receptor beta chain was sequenced for a study of shared clonotypes between healthy human individuals (TCRdb year 2020). The study in broad terms: The cohort comprised a couple of women and a few men aged 18 to 49 years. For each donor, CD4 naive and CD4 memory were each given three plates, CD8 naive was given two plates, and CD8 memory was given one plate. To increase sequencing depth and limit assay-specific biases, TCR repertoire library preparation and sequencing were carried out by different laboratories using diverse techniques. To estimate repertoire size and how much clonotypes are shared between individuals, the study performed deep sequencing of blood TCR repertoires from a few healthy adults. Per donor, leukapheresis produced somewhere between about 0.85 and 9.5 billion PBMCs.

Using the deep immunoSEQ assay, TCR CDR3 regions were amplified from genomic DNA by multiplex PCR. For each cell subset, the extracted genomic DNA was distributed evenly across all wells of several immunoSEQ 96-well plates, and each plate served as one replicate. For sorted subsets, 200 to 250 ng of genomic DNA, equivalent to 25,000 to 30,000 T cell genomes, went into each replicate PCR. The purified libraries were quantified using a Qubit 3.0 fluorometer, sized with a Bioanalyzer 2100, and then quantified again using the KAPA Library Quantification kit. Every immunoSEQ 96-well plate was sequenced on a separate single-read 150-cycle Illumina NextSeq 550 flow cell. The source study handled its data this way. Because the immunoSEQ output held only junctional sequences and lacked quality scores, the filtering could not match the filtering applied to full-length reads. To assign V/J genes and CDR3, sequences were annotated against IMGT germline references using PyIR, a Python wrapper for IgBLAST v1.9. Reads were removed for weak V/J assignments (E-value above 1e-6), missing CDR3, stop codons, out-of-frame junctions, or ambiguous translated residues. A V3J clonotype was defined by an identical inferred V gene, J gene, and CDR3 amino acid sequence. Percentage overlap between repertoires was computed as shared unique clonotypes divided by the size of the smaller repertoire. Three approaches were used to assess repertoire richness: RTK rarefaction, the Chao1 estimator, and Recon v2.1 estimates of unobserved clonotypes. OLGA was used to compute generation probabilities for all TCRbeta clonotypes that the gDNA method yielded from several donors. Imported from immuneACCESS, the table was reduced by TCRdb to in-frame sequences with V and J called. These copies leave out some clones; in studies compared against another copy, an unresolved V gene accounts for under half, and the cause of the remainder is not known. D and trimming come from the DNA, and the V and J calls and clone size come from that table. The sample data list over 1.4 million clones, and about 96% of these were observed just once. The ten largest account for 1.2% of the sample.

What the research found in general, with its limitations: Because the study included a small number of donors, the genetic and exposure-history diversity represented was limited. When several donors were compared, the shared fraction of clonotypes was 5% to 6.5% for naive CD4, 3.5% for naive CD8, roughly 2.3% for memory CD4, and roughly 0.43% for memory CD8. Higher generation probabilities were observed for clonotypes shared by all four sorted-subset donors than for non-shared clonotypes. Estimated clonotype richness was generally larger for naive than for memory subsets. Rarefaction of sorted-subset datasets indicated incomplete sequencing despite the large sequencing depth. Based on pairwise subsampling, the degree of clonotype sharing among donors was expected to be affected by sequencing depth. Only blood was sampled, and tissue TCR repertoires likely differ from those in blood.

Of note for this clone: Its antigen has not been determined. Qualities for individual bases were not recorded, and no much larger clone is one base off.

The donors were healthy, HIV-negative adults who had no recently reported acute infections or vaccinations. Every donor was a Caucasian adult living in Nashville, Tennessee, USA. Magnetic negative selection was used to enrich CD4+ T cells, after which naive cells were positively selected on CD45RA and the negative fraction became the memory subset. Blood was collected by leukapheresis, and PBMCs were isolated by Ficoll-Histopaque density gradient centrifugation and then cryopreserved in liquid nitrogen vapor phase. Analytical flow cytometry was used to check the purity and quantity of every magnetically sorted T cell population. Genomic DNA was isolated from each sorted fraction and quantified by UV absorbance on a Nanodrop 2000c. At the junction V is shortened by 4 bases and J by 5 bases, with 16 bases in between. Reading the germline V gene gives CDR1 SGHVS and CDR2 FQNEAQ. From cysteine to phenylalanine, the CDR3 is 15 amino acids long. Just CDR3 DNA is preserved here, 45 bases in frame from base 1.

The chain is made from TRBV7-8 and TRBJ2-3, and possibly TRBD1, on 7 matching bases. The sequence came from a man younger than 45 in good health. Sequencing was performed on naive CD4+ T cells sorted from blood. Read against the paper, the sample's cell subset or site label means: CD45RA+ positively selected. CDR3 protein: CASSSRQGGGDTQYF. The DNA reads TGTGCCAGCAGCTCAAGACAGGGAGGTGGAGATACGCAGTATTTT.